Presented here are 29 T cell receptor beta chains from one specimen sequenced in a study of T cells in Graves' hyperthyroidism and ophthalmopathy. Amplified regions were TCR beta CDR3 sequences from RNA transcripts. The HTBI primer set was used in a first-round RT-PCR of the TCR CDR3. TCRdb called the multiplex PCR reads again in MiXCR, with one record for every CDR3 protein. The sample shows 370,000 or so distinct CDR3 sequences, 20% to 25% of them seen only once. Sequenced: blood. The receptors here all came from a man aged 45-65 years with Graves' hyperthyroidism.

Here the CDR3 reads CASSQLAGGPIGQYF. CDR3 nucleotides: TGTGCCAGCAGCCAACTAGCGGGAGGGCCGATAGGGCAGTACTTC. The rearrangement links TRBV13 to TRBJ2-7, with TRBD2 matching over 13 bases. J gave up 9 bases and V 5 bases, and 10 bases lay outside the gene matches. CDR3 length equals 15 residues. Germline CDR1 PRHDT, CDR2 FYEKMQ (reference sequence).

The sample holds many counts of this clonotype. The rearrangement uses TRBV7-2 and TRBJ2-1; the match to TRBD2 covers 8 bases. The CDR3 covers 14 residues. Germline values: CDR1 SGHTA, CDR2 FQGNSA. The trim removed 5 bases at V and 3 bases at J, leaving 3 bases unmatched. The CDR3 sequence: CASSRAGDYNEQFF. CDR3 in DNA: TGTGCCAGCAGCCGAGCGGGGGACTACAATGAGCAGTTCTTC.

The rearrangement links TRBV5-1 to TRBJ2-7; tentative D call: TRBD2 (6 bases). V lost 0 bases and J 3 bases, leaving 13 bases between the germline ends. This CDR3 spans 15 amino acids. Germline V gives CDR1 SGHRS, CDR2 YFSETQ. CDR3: CASSLAPSENYEQYF. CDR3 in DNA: TGCGCCAGCAGCTTGGCGCCTAGCGAGAACTACGAGCAGTACTTC.

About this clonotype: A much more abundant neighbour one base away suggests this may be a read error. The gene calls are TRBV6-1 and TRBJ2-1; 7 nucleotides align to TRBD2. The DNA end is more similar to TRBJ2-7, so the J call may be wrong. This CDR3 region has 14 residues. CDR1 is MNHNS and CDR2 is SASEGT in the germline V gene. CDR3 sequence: CASCTASGDNEQYF. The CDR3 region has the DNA TGTGCCAGCTGTACCGCTAGCGGAGACAATGAGCAGTACTTC.

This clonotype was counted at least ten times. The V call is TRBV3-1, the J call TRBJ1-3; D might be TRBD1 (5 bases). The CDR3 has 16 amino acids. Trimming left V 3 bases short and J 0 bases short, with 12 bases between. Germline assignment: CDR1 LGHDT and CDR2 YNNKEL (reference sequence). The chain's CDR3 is CASSHLGRSSGNTIYF. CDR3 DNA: TGTGCCAGCAGCCACCTGGGACGGAGCTCTGGAAACACCATATATTTT.

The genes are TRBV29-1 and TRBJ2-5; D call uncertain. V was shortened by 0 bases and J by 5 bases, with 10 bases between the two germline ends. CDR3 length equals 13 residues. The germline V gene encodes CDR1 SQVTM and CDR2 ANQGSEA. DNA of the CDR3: TGCAGCGTTGAAGATATGCTTTGGGAGACCCAGTACTTC. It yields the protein CSVEDMLWETQYF.

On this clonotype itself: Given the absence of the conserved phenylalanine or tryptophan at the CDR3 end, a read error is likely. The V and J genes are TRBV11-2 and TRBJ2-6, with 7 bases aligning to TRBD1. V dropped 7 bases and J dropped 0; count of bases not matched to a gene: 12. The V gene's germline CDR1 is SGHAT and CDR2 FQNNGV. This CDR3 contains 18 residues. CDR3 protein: CASTASRDSYSGANVLTI. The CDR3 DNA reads TGTGCCAGCACCGCCAGCCGGGACAGCTACTCTGGGGCCAACGTCCTGACTATC.

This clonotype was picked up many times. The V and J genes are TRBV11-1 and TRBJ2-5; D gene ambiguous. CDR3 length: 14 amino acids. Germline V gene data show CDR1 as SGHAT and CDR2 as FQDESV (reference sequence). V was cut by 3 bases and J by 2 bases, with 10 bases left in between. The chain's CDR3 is CASSFTQSQETQYF. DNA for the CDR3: TGTGCCAGCAGCTTTACTCAGTCACAAGAGACCCAGTACTTC. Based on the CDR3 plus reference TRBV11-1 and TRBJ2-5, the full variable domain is EAEVAQSPRYKITEKSQAVAFWCDPISGHATLYWYRQILGQGPELLVQFQDESVVDDSQLPKDRFSAERLKGVDSTLKIQPAELGDSAMYLCASSFTQSQETQYFGPGTRLLVL.

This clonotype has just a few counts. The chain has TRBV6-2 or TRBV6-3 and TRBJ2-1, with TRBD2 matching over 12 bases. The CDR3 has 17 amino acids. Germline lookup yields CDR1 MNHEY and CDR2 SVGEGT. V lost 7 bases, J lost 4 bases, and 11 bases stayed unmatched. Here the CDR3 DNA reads TGTGCCAGCACCCAAGGGGCCGGACTAGCGGGATACAATGAGCAGTTCTTC. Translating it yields CASTQGAGLAGYNEQFF.

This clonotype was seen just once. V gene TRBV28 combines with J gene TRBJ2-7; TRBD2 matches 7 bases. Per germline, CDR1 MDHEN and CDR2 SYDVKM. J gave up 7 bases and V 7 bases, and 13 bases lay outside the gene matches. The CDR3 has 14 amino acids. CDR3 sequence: CASKPGTGTIEQYF. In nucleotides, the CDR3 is TGTGCCAGCAAGCCCGGGACTGGGACTATTGAGCAGTACTTC.

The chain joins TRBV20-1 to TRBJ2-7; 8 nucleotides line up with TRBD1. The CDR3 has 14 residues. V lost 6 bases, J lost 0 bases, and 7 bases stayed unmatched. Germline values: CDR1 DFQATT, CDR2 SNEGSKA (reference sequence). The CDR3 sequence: CSARTGTGSYEQYF. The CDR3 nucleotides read TGCAGTGCCAGGACCGGGACAGGCTCCTACGAGCAGTACTTC.

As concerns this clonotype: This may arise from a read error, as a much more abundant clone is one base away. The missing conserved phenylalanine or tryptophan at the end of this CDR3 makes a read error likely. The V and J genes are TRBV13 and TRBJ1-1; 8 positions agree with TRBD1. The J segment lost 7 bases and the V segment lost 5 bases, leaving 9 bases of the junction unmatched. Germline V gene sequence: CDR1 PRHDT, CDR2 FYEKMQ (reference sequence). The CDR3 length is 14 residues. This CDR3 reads CASSTTPGTGEAFL. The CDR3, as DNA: TGTGCCAGCAGCACAACCCCCGGGACAGGTGAAGCTTTCCTT.

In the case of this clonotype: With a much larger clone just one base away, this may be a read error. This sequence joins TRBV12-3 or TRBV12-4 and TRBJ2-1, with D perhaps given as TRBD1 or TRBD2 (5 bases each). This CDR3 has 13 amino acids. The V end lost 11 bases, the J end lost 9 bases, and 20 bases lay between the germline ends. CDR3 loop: CAGTMGLAIEQFF. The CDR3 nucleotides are TGTGCCGGCACCATGGGGCTAGCCATTGAGCAGTTCTTC.

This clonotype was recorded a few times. This CDR3 is CASSLRGEGMGNEQFF. CDR3 nucleotide sequence: TGTGCCAGCAGCTTACGGGGTGAGGGGATGGGCAATGAGCAGTTCTTC. The rearrangement joins TRBV7-9 to TRBJ2-1; D may be TRBD1 or TRBD2 (5 bases each). The CDR3 length is 16 residues. Germline-derived CDR1 and CDR2 are SEHNR and FQNEAQ (reference sequence). Trimming pared 2 bases from V and 6 bases from J, leaving 17 bases between.

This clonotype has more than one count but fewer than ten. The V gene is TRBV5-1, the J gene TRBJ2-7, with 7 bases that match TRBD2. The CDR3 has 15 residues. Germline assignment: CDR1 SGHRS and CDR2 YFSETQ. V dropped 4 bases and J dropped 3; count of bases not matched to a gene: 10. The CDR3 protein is CASSPDPSGFYEQYF. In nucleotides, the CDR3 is TGCGCCAGCAGCCCGGACCCTAGCGGTTTCTACGAGCAGTACTTC. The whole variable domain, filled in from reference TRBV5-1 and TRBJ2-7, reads KAGVTQTPRYLIKTRGQQVTLSCSPISGHRSVSWYQQTPGQGLQFLFEYFSETQRNKGNFPGRFSGRQFSNSRSEMNVSTLELGDSALYLCASSPDPSGFYEQYFGPGTRLTVT.

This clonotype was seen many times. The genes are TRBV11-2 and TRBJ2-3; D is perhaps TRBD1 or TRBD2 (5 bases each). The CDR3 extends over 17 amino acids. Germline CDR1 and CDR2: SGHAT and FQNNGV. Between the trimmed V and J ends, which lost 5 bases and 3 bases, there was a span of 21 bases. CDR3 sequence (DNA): TGTGCCAGCAGCCAGTCCACCCCGGGGCTTAGAACAGATACGCAGTATTTT. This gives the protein CASSQSTPGLRTDTQYF.

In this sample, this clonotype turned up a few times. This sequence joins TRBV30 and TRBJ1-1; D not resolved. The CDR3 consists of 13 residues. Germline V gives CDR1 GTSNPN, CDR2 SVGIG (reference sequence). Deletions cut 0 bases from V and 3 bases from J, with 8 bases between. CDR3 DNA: TGTGCCTGGAGTGTACTTGGGGACACTGAAGCTTTCTTT. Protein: CAWSVLGDTEAFF.

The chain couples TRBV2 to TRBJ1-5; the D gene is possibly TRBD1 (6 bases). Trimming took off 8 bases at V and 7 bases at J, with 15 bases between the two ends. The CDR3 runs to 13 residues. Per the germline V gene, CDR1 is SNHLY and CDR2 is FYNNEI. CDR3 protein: CASSRGFEQPQHF. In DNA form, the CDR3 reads TGTGCCAGCTCTAGGGGGTTCGAACAGCCCCAGCATTTT.

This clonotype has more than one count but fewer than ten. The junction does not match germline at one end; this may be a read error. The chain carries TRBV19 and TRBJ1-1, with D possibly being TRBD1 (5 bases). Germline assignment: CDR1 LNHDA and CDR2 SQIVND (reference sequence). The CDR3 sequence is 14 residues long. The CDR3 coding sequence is TGTACCAGTAGTATTAAAGGGGCTGGTACTGAAGCTTTCTTT. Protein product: CTSSIKGAGTEAFF. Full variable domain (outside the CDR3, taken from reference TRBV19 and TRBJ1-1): DGGITQSPKYLFRKEGQNVTLSCEQNLNHDAMYWYRQDPGQGLRLIYYSQIVNDFQKGDIAEGYSVSREKKESFPLTVTSAQKNPTAFYLCTSSIKGAGTEAFFGQGTRLTVV.

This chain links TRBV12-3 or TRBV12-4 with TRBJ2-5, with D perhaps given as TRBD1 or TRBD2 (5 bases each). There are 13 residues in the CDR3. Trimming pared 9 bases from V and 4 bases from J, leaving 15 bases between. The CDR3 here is CASRQPGRETQYF. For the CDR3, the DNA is TGTGCCAGTAGACAACCAGGGAGAGAGACCCAGTACTTC.

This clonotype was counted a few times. CDR3 nucleotide sequence: TGCAGTGCTAGAGATGTAGCCAAAAACATTCAGTACTTC. Its protein is CSARDVAKNIQYF. The chain couples TRBV20-1 to TRBJ2-4, with D hard to call. The CDR3 has 13 residues. The V gene's germline CDR1 is DFQATT and CDR2 SNEGSKA (reference sequence). Trimming took off 0 bases at V and 0 bases at J, with 3 bases between the two ends.

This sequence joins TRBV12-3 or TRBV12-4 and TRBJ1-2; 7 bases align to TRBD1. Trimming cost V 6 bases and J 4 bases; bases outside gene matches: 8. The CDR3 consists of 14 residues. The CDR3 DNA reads TGTGCCAGCAGCCCGACAGGGAACGGCTATGGCTACACCTTC. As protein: CASSPTGNGYGYTF.

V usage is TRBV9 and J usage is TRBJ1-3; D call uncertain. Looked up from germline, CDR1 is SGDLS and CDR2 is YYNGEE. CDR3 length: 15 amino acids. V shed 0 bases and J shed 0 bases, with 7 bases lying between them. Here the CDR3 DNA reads TGTGCCAGCAGCGTAGGACGGATCTCTGGAAACACCATATATTTT. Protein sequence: CASSVGRISGNTIYF.

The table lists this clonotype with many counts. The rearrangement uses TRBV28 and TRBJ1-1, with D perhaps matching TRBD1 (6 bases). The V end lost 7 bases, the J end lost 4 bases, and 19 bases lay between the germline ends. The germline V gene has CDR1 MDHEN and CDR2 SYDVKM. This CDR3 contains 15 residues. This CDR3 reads CASILGPGVGTEAFF. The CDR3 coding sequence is TGTGCCAGCATTCTGGGGCCAGGGGTTGGCACTGAAGCTTTCTTT.

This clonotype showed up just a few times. Here the CDR3 DNA reads TGTGCCAGTAGTGTACTCTTGGGCACTGAAGCTTTCTTT. Amino acid sequence: CASSVLLGTEAFF. This chain uses TRBV19 with TRBJ1-1; D remains ambiguous. The CDR3 sequence is 13 residues long. Trimming took off 5 bases at V and 4 bases at J, with 11 bases between the two ends. Germline V CDR1 and CDR2: LNHDA, SQIVND (reference sequence).

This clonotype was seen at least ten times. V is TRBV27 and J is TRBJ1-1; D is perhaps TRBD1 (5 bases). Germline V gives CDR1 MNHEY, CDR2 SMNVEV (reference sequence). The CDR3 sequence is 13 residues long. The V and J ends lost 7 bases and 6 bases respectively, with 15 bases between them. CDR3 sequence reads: CASKHPGGAEAFF. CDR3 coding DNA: TGTGCCAGCAAACATCCTGGGGGGGCTGAAGCTTTCTTT.

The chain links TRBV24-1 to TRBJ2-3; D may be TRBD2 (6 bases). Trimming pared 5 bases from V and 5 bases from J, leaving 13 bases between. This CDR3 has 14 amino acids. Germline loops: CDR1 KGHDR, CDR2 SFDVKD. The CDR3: CATSGAGSVDTQYF. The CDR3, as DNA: TGTGCCACCAGTGGGGCGGGATCAGTAGATACGCAGTATTTT.

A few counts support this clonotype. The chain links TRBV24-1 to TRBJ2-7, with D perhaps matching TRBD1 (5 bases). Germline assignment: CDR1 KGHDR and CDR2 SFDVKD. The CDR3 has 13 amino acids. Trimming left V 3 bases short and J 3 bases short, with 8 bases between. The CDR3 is CATSDGALYEQYF. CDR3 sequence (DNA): TGTGCCACCAGTGATGGGGCCCTCTACGAGCAGTACTTC.

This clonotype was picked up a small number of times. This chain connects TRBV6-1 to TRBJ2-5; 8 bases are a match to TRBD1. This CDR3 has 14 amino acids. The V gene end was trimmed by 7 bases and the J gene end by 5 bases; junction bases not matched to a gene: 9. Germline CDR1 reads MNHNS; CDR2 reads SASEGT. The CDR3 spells CASTQDRGGETQYF. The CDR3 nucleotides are TGTGCCAGCACTCAAGACAGGGGCGGGGAGACCCAGTACTTC.